The T cell receptor (beta chain) described here comes from a study of blood T cells in healthy people across ages. Study-level results: With age, beta diversity per million T cells declined roughly linearly, significantly by about 37.

A J-beta primer mix and a sample-barcoded 5' primer were used in a second PCR of about 6 to 12 cycles. TCRdb re-analysed the 5' RACE reads in MiXCR, keeping a single row per CDR3 protein. The data hold 600,000 or so distinct CDR3 sequences, with under 30% observed a single time. Many counts were recorded for this clonotype. Its antigen is not known. Samples each had at least 6 micrograms of total RNA extracted. The specimen was blood. The TCR was taken from an elderly woman in good health.

CDR3 sequence: CSAGGGVGEKLFF. In DNA, the CDR3 is TGCAGTGCAGGGGGAGGGGTTGGTGAAAAACTGTTTTTT. The V gene is TRBV20-1, the J gene TRBJ1-4; weak D call: TRBD1 (6 bases). Per germline, CDR1 DFQATT and CDR2 SNEGSKA (reference sequence). CDR3 length: 13 amino acids. Trimming took 6 bases from V and 7 from J, leaving 15 bases between them.